The 22 T cell receptor beta chains in this list originate from one sample, sequenced in a study of blood T cell repertoires in COVID-19. Using immunoSEQ multiplex PCR, the repertoire was profiled, and TCRdb retains in-frame clones only, with some absent. The repertoire holds some 120,000 clones, with over 75% as singletons. Sequences were obtained from peripheral blood. These receptors all stem from a man aged 50 to 60 with acute or convalescent COVID-19.

This clone occurred a few times. The CDR3 DNA reads as TGTGCCAGTAGTACGGACAGGGAACGGAAGCCCCAGCATTTT. This translates into CASSTDRERKPQHF. J is TRBJ1-5 and V is TRBV19, with TRBD1 identical over 8 bases. Germline-derived CDR1 and CDR2 are LNHDA and SQIVND (reference sequence). Trimming cost V 4 bases and J 8 bases; bases outside gene matches: 7. CDR3 size: 14 residues.

The chain couples TRBV6-6 to TRBJ1-4; the match to TRBD1 covers 11 bases. V trimming: 5 bases; J trimming: 8 bases; junction bases outside the gene matches: 4. Germline CDR1 MNHNY, CDR2 SVGAGI (reference sequence). CDR3 length: 14 residues. DNA for the CDR3: TGTGCCAGCAGTCGGACAGGGGGCTTCGAAAAACTGTTTTTT. Protein: CASSRTGGFEKLFF.

The chain uses TRBV5-1 and TRBJ2-7; 9 positions agree with TRBD1. There are 14 residues in the CDR3. The J segment lost 5 bases and the V segment lost 1 base, leaving 4 bases of the junction unmatched. From germline, CDR1 is SGHRS and CDR2 YFSETQ. The CDR3 DNA reads as TGCGCCAGCAGCTTGCCGGGACAGGGCCACGAGCAGTACTTC. Translating it yields CASSLPGQGHEQYF.

This chain connects TRBV2 to TRBJ2-4; D may be TRBD2 (7 bases). Trimming cost V 4 bases and J 1 base, with 14 bases left between them. The CDR3 contains 16 residues. Germline CDR1 is SNHLY and CDR2 is FYNNEI. DNA of the CDR3: TGTGCCAGCAGTGGAAGGGGGGGCGAGGCCAAAAACATTCAGTACTTC. It specifies CASSGRGGEAKNIQYF.

The V call is TRBV5-1, the J call TRBJ2-7; a weak D match, TRBD1 (5 bases). The V gene lost 5 bases and the J gene lost 6 bases, with 9 bases spanning the gap. Germline CDR1 reads SGHRS; CDR2 reads YFSETQ. This CDR3 has 11 residues. CDR3 residues: CASRSGPEQYF. The CDR3 coding sequence is TGCGCCAGCAGATCAGGGCCCGAGCAGTACTTC.

The sample holds one count of this clone. In DNA, the CDR3 is TGTGCCAGTAGTATTAAGACAGGGACCTACGAGCAGTACTTC. It specifies CASSIKTGTYEQYF. The rearrangement links TRBV19 to TRBJ2-7; 7 nucleotides agree with TRBD1. CDR1 is LNHDA and CDR2 is SQIVND in the germline V gene (reference sequence). The CDR3 consists of 14 residues. Trimming at V came to 3 bases and at J to 2 bases, leaving 4 bases not matched to a gene.

There are a few counts of this clone. The chain has TRBV5-5 and TRBJ1-5; TRBD1 aligns across 8 bases. Germline V gives CDR1 SGHKS, CDR2 YYEKEE (reference sequence). The CDR3 has 15 amino acids. V dropped 4 bases and J dropped 4; count of bases not matched to a gene: 7. CDR3 DNA: TGTGCCAGCAGCATGAGGACAGGGAAAAATCAGCCCCAGCATTTT. It specifies CASSMRTGKNQPQHF. The full variable domain, in which reference TRBV5-5 and TRBJ1-5 provide the parts outside the CDR3, is DAGVTQSPTHLIKTRGQQVTLRCSPISGHKSVSWYQQVLGQGPQFIFQYYEKEERGRGNFPDRFSARQFPNYSSELNVNALLLGDSALYLCASSMRTGKNQPQHFGDGTRLSIL.

The rearrangement links TRBV7-6 to TRBJ2-1, with 14 positions matching TRBD2. Trimming at V came to 5 bases and at J to 6 bases, leaving 6 bases not matched to a gene. CDR1 SGHVS and CDR2 FNYEAQ come from the germline V gene. This CDR3 region has 16 residues. The CDR3 is CASSAGLAGGTNEQFF. CDR3 DNA: TGTGCCAGCAGCGCTGGACTAGCGGGAGGAACCAATGAGCAGTTCTTC.

The chain uses TRBV6-5 and TRBJ1-5; TRBD1 aligns across 8 bases. Germline-derived CDR1 and CDR2 are MNHEY and SVGAGI. The ends lost 6 bases at V and 9 bases at J; junction bases unmatched: 10. This CDR3 contains 14 residues. The CDR3 region is CASRGQGPLGPQHF. The CDR3 nucleotides read TGTGCCAGCAGAGGACAGGGACCACTGGGGCCCCAGCATTTT.

V gene TRBV30 combines with J gene TRBJ2-2, with D maybe TRBD1 (5 bases). The CDR3 extends over 14 amino acids. V lost 2 bases, J lost 4 bases, and 11 bases lay in between. CDR1 is GTSNPN and CDR2 is SVGIG in the germline V gene (reference sequence). The CDR3 region has the DNA TGTGCCTGGAGTTCTGGGGCGATCACCGGGGAGCTGTTTTTT. Translation gives CAWSSGAITGELFF.

The CDR3 here is CASSLSPSGTGGPMGEQFF. DNA for the CDR3: TGCGCCAGCAGCTTGAGCCCCTCCGGGACAGGGGGCCCCATGGGTGAGCAGTTCTTC. The chain is built from TRBV5-1 and TRBJ2-1; TRBD1 matches 12 bases. The CDR3 sequence is 19 residues long. V dropped 1 base and J dropped 9; count of bases not matched to a gene: 17. CDR1 is SGHRS, CDR2 YFSETQ, per germline.

There are a few counts of this clone. This CDR3 is CASSMVVGGSRVNEQFF. CDR3 nucleotides: TGTGCCAGTAGTATGGTGGTCGGCGGGAGTAGGGTCAATGAGCAGTTCTTC. The V and J genes are TRBV19 and TRBJ2-1; 7 bases map to TRBD2. The germline V gene encodes CDR1 LNHDA and CDR2 SQIVND (reference sequence). The CDR3 spans 17 residues. The V segment lost 3 bases and the J segment 6 bases; nucleotides outside the gene matches: 14.

Only a few counts were recorded for this clone. V gene TRBV7-6 combines with J gene TRBJ2-7; TRBD2 matches 10 bases. V lost 5 bases and J lost 3; bases outside the gene matches: 10. This CDR3 region has 16 residues. Germline CDR1 reads SGHVS; CDR2 reads FNYEAQ. This CDR3 reads CASSRDPGTSDYEQYF. The CDR3 DNA reads as TGTGCCAGCAGCAGAGATCCCGGGACTAGCGACTACGAGCAGTACTTC.

V is TRBV9 and J is TRBJ2-1; TRBD1 aligns across 9 bases. Per germline, CDR1 SGDLS and CDR2 YYNGEE. There are 15 residues in the CDR3. V was pared by 0 bases and J by 8 bases, with 6 bases of the junction left unmatched. CDR3 loop: CASSVGQGGVDEQFF. CDR3 in DNA: TGTGCCAGCAGCGTAGGACAGGGGGGAGTGGATGAGCAGTTCTTC.

The rearrangement joins TRBV7-2 to TRBJ2-1; D perhaps matches TRBD2 (6 bases). The length of the CDR3 is 13 residues. Between the trimmed V and J ends, which lost 7 bases and 10 bases, there was a span of 17 bases. The germline CDR1 and CDR2 sequences are SGHTA and FQGNSA. The DNA for the CDR3 is TGTGCCAGCAACCAGCTCCTCGGAGGGGAGCAGTTCTTC. Its translation: CASNQLLGGEQFF.

This chain uses TRBV27 with TRBJ1-3; unclear D gene. CDR1 is MNHEY and CDR2 is SMNVEV in the germline V gene (reference sequence). The CDR3 has 14 residues. V was trimmed by 2 bases and J by 0 bases, leaving 5 bases between them. For the CDR3, the DNA is TGTGCCAGCAGTTTAGCGTACTCTGGAAACACCATATATTTT. It encodes CASSLAYSGNTIYF.

The chain uses TRBV7-2 and TRBJ2-3; D is uncertain. The CDR3 loop spans 14 amino acids. Germline V gene data show CDR1 as SGHTA and CDR2 as FQGNSA. The germline V and J ends were trimmed by 0 bases and 0 bases, with 4 bases remaining between them. DNA of the CDR3: TGTGCCAGCAGCTTAGCGTCAAGCACAGATACGCAGTATTTT. Translation: CASSLASSTDTQYF.

The gene calls are TRBV7-9 and TRBJ2-3; 7 positions match TRBD2. Germline assignment: CDR1 SEHNR and CDR2 FQNEAQ (reference sequence). The CDR3 spans 16 residues. With V trimmed by 5 bases and J by 2 bases, 10 bases remained unmatched. The CDR3 bases are TGTGCCAGCAGCCCGTATAGCGGGCGCAACACAGATACGCAGTATTTT. This translates into CASSPYSGRNTDTQYF.

The rearrangement links TRBV5-1 to TRBJ2-5; D possibly corresponds to TRBD1 (6 bases). This CDR3 region has 13 residues. V was trimmed by 3 bases and J by 2 bases, leaving 8 bases between them. Germline CDR1 reads SGHRS; CDR2 reads YFSETQ. The CDR3 loop reads CASSSQGQETQYF. The CDR3 DNA follows: TGCGCCAGCAGCTCACAGGGTCAAGAGACCCAGTACTTC. Full variable domain (remainder filled in from reference TRBV5-1 and TRBJ2-5): KAGVTQTPRYLIKTRGQQVTLSCSPISGHRSVSWYQQTPGQGLQFLFEYFSETQRNKGNFPGRFSGRQFSNSRSEMNVSTLELGDSALYLCASSSQGQETQYFGPGTRLLVL.

V and J are TRBV10-3 and TRBJ1-2; TRBD1 matches 7 bases. CDR1 is ENHRY, CDR2 SYGVKD, per germline. V trimming: 6 bases; J trimming: 0 bases; junction bases outside the gene matches: 10. The CDR3 extends over 16 amino acids. In nucleotides, the CDR3 is TGTGCCATCAGCGAGGGACAGCCAGCTTCTAACTATGGCTACACCTTC. This encodes CAISEGQPASNYGYTF.

The genes are TRBV7-9 and TRBJ2-7; TRBD2 agrees at 8 bases. V was clipped by 7 bases and J by 4 bases; unmatched bases: 3. The CDR3 sequence is 12 residues long. The germline gives CDR1 SEHNR, CDR2 FQNEAQ (reference sequence). CDR3 in amino acids: CASTSGSYEQYF. The CDR3 DNA sequence: TGTGCCAGCACGAGCGGGAGTTACGAGCAGTACTTC.

The count of this clone is one. The J gene is TRBJ1-5, the V gene TRBV19, with D tentatively TRBD1 (6 bases). CDR1 LNHDA and CDR2 SQIVND come from the germline V gene (reference sequence). Between the trimmed V and J ends, which lost 5 bases and 4 bases, there was a span of 15 bases. The CDR3 is made up of 15 amino acids. CDR3 sequence reads: CASSSPAGANQPQHF. The CDR3 bases are TGTGCCAGTAGTTCCCCGGCAGGGGCTAATCAGCCCCAGCATTTT.